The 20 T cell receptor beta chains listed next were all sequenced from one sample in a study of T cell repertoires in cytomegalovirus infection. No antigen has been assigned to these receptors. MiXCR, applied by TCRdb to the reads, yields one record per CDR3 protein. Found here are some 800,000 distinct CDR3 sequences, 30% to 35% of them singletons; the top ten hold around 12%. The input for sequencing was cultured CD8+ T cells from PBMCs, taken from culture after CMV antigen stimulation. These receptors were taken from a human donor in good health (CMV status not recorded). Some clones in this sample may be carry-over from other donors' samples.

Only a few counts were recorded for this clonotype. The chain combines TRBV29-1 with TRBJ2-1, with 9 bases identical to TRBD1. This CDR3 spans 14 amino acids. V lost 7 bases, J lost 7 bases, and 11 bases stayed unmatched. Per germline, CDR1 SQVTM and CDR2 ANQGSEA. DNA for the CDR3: TGCAGCGGGAGGGGACAGGGATCTGGTAATGAGCAGTTCTTC. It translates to CSGRGQGSGNEQFF.

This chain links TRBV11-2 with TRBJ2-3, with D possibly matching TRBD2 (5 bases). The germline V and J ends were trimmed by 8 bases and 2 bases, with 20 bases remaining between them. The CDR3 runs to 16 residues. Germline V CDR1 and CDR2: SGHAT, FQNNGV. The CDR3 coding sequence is TGTGCCAGCCGCCGCGGGTACGGGTCGGTCACAGATACGCAGTATTTT. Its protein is CASRRGYGSVTDTQYF.

DNA for the CDR3: TGTGCCACCCTGGGGGCCAACGTCCTGACTTTC. It encodes CATLGANVLTF. V is TRBV2 and J is TRBJ2-6; D ambiguous. The ends were cut back, 10 bases at V and 4 bases at J, with 5 bases in the middle. The CDR3 has 11 residues. Germline CDR1 SNHLY, CDR2 FYNNEI.

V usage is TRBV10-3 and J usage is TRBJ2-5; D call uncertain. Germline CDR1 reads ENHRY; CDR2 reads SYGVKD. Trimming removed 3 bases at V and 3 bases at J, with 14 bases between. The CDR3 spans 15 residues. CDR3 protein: CAISELQSLKETQYF. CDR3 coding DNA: TGTGCCATCAGTGAACTACAATCGCTGAAAGAGACCCAGTACTTC.

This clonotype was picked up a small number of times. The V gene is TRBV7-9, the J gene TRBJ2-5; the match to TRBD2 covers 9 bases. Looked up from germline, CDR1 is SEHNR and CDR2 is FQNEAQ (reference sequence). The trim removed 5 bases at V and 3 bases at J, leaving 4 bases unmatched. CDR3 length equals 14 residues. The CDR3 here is CASSRSGGEETQYF. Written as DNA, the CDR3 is TGTGCCAGCAGCCGTAGCGGGGGCGAAGAGACCCAGTACTTC.

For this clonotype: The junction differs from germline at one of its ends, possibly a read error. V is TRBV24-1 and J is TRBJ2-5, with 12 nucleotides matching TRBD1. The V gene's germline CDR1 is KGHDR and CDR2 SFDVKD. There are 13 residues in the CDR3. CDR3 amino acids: CVTSGTGGKTQYF. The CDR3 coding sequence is TGTGTCACCAGTGGGACAGGGGGCAAGACCCAGTACTTC.

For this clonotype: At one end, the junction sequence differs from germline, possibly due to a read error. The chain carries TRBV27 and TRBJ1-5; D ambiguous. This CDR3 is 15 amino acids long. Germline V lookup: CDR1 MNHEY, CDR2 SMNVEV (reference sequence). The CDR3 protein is CASRGPGRSSQPQHF. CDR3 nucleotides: TGTGCCAGCAGAGGGCCCGGGAGGAGCAGTCAGCCCCAGCATTTT.

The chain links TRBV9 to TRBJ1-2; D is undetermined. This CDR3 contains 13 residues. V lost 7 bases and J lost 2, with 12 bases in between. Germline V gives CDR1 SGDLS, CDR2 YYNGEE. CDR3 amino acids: CASLHPGNYGYTF. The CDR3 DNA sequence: TGTGCCAGCCTTCATCCGGGGAACTATGGCTACACCTTC.

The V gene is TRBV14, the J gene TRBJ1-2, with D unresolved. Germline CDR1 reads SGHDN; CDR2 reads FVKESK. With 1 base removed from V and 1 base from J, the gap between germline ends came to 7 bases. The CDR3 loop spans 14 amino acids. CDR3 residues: CASSQAGYNYGYTF. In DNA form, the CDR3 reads TGTGCCAGCAGCCAAGCGGGGTATAACTATGGCTACACCTTC.

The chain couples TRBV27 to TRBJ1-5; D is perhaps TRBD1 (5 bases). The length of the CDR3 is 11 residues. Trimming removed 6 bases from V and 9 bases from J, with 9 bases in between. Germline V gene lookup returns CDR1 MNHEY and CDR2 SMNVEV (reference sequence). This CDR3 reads CASSGGGPQHF. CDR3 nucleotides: TGTGCCAGCAGCGGGGGGGGGCCCCAGCATTTT.

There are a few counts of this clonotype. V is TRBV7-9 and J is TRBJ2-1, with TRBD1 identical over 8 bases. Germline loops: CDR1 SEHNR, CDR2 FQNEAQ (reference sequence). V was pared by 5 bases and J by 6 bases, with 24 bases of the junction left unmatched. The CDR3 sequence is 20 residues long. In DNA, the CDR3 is TGTGCCAGCAGCCATCCAATAGACAGGGGCGAAAAAACGGGCTCCAATGAGCAGTTCTTC. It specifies CASSHPIDRGEKTGSNEQFF.

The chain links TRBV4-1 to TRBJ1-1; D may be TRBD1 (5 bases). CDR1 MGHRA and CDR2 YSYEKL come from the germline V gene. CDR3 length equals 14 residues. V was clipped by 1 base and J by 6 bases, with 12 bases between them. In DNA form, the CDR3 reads TGCGCCAGCAGCCAAGTTGGGTTGGGGCCTGAAGCTTTCTTT. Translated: CASSQVGLGPEAFF.

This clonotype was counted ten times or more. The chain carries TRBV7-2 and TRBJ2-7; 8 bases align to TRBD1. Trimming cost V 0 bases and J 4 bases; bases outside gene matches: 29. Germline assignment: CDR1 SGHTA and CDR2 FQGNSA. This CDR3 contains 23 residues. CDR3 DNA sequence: TGTGCCAGCAGCTTAGCGAAATATGGGGAAGGGACAGGTCTTACACCGACCTCTTACGAGCAGTACTTC. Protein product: CASSLAKYGEGTGLTPTSYEQYF.

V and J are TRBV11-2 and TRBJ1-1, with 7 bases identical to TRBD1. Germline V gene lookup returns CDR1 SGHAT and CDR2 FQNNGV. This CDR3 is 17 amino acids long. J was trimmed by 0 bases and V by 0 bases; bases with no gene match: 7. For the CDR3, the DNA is TGTGCCAGCAGCTTAGACTACAGGGGCACCATGAACACTGAAGCTTTCTTT. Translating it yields CASSLDYRGTMNTEAFF.

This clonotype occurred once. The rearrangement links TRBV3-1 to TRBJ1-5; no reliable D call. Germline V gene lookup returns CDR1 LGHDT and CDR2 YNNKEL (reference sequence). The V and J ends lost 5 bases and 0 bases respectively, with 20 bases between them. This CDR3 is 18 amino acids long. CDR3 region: CASSSAAVDPYSNQPQHF. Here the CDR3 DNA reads TGTGCCAGCAGCTCGGCGGCGGTCGACCCTTATAGCAATCAGCCCCAGCATTTT.

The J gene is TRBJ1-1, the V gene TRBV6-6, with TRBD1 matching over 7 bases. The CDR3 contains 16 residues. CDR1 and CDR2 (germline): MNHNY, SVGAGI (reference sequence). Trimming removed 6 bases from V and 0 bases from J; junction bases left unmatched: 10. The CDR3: CASSNSQGYVNTEAFF. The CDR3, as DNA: TGTGCCAGCAGCAATTCACAGGGGTATGTGAACACTGAAGCTTTCTTT.

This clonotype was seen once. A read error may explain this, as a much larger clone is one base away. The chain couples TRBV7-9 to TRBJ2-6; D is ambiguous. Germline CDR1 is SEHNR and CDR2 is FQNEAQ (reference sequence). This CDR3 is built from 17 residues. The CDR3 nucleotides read TGTGCCAGCAGCCCGCCGGGTCTTAGCTCTAGGGCCAACGTCCTGACTTTC. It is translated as CASSPPGLSSRANVLTF.

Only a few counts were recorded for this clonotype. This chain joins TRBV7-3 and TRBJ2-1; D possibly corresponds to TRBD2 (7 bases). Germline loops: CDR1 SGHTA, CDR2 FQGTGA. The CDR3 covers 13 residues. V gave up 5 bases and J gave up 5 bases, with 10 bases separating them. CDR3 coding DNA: TGTGCCAGCAGCGAGGGGGGGGACAATGAGCAGTTCTTC. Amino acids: CASSEGGDNEQFF.

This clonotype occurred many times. CDR3 sequence: CASSVTSGGTGELFF. CDR3 nucleotides: TGTGCCAGCAGCGTAACTAGCGGGGGGACCGGGGAGCTGTTTTTT. The gene calls are TRBV7-8 and TRBJ2-2; 12 bases align to TRBD2. V lost 5 bases and J lost 5; bases outside the gene matches: 3. Germline V gene sequence: CDR1 SGHVS, CDR2 FQNEAQ. This CDR3 contains 15 residues.

CDR3 residues: CATARARSYNEQFF. The CDR3 nucleotides read TGTGCCACCGCGCGGGCCCGCTCCTACAATGAGCAGTTCTTC. The chain is built from TRBV6-1 and TRBJ2-1, with a possible D match to TRBD2 (5 bases). The germline V gene encodes CDR1 MNHNS and CDR2 SASEGT. The CDR3 consists of 14 residues. Trimming left V 10 bases short and J 0 bases short, with 13 bases between.